Listed below are T cell receptor beta chains from one sample, sequenced in a study of cytomegalovirus exposure and HLA in healthy donors. The method was immunoSEQ multiplex PCR; TCRdb's version includes in-frame clones alone and lacks a portion of them. The sample includes 150,000 to 200,000 clones, about 76% of them seen just once. The material sequenced was PBMCs. The receptors originated from a middle-aged woman in good health and CMV-seropositive. The CDR3 runs from the conserved cysteine through the conserved F or W. D genes are given only for firm matches. Size tells how often a clone was seen (once, few, many) or the class of an expanded clone, and some rows leave it out.

>.|TRBV29-1|TRBJ1-2|.
TGCAGCGTTAGGGGGGGGGCAAAATATGGCTACACCTTC
CSVRGGAKYGYTF
>.|TRBV4-1|TRBJ2-5|.
TGCGCCAGCAGCCAAGAAGGGCAGGGGAGGACCCAGTACTTC
CASSQEGQGRTQYF
>.|TRBV6-5|TRBJ2-1|TRBD2
TGTGCCAGCAGATTCGGACTAGCGGTTTACAATGAGCAGTTCTTC
CASRFGLAVYNEQFF
>.|TRBV5-1|TRBJ2-3|.
TGCGCCAGCTCAATCTCAGGGGGCACAGATACGCAGTATTTT
CASSISGGTDTQYF
>.|TRBV27|TRBJ2-6|TRBD1
TGTGCCAGCAGTTTCTGGACAGGGAGCTCTGGGGCCAACGTCCTGACTTTC
CASSFWTGSSGANVLTF
>.|TRBV4-3|TRBJ2-7|.
TGCGCCAGCAGCCAAGGGCGGTCCGCCTACGAGCAGTACTTC
CASSQGRSAYEQYF
>.|TRBV2|TRBJ1-4|TRBD1
TGTGCCAGCAGAGGGACAGGGGCGTCAACTAATGAAAAACTGTTTTTT
CASRGTGASTNEKLFF
>once|TRBV5-1|TRBJ1-6|TRBD1
TGCGCCAGCAGTCTTCAGGGGACAGGGTACAATTCACCCCTCCACTTT
CASSLQGTGYNSPLHF
>.|TRBV6-1|TRBJ1-6|TRBD1
TGTGCCAGCACCCGGACAGGGTACTATTCACCCCTCCACTTT
CASTRTGYYSPLHF
>.|TRBV7-8|TRBJ1-1|TRBD1
TGTGCCAGCAGCCCCGGACAGGGTTTCTCTGAAGCTTTCTTT
CASSPGQGFSEAFF
>.|TRBV6-6|TRBJ2-1|TRBD2
TGTGCCAGCAGAAAACTAGCGGGGGGAAGTAATGAGCAGTTCTTC
CASRKLAGGSNEQFF
>.|TRBV5-6|TRBJ2-1|.
TGTGCCAGCAGCTTTAGCGGACTCGACAATGAGCAGTTCTTC
CASSFSGLDNEQFF
>.|TRBV4-2|TRBJ2-3|.
TGTGCCAGCAGCCTCGGGATAGCGGCCGGCACAGATACGCAGTATTTT
CASSLGIAAGTDTQYF
>.|TRBV7-9|TRBJ2-7|.
TGTGCCAGCAGCTTAGCTGGAGGATACGAGCAGTGCTTC
CASSLAGGYEQCF
>.|TRBV5-4|TRBJ2-3|.
TGTGCCAGCAGCTTGTCCGAAGCGGCAGATACGCAGTATTTT
CASSLSEAADTQYF
>.|TRBV7-2|TRBJ1-1|.
TGTGCCAGCAGCTTTTGGGGGGTGAACACTGAAGCTTTCTTT
CASSFWGVNTEAFF
>.|TRBV4-3|TRBJ2-2|.
TGCGCCAGCAGCCACCGGGACTTCGGGGAGAGAACCGGGGAGCTGTTTTTT
CASSHRDFGERTGELFF